This TCR beta chain was found in a study of human T cells and chemical hapten exposure. Looking at the study overall: Each patch test put 0.01% DPC on the upper back, and results were read at 6 days.

The study, taken as a whole, reports: After DPC sensitization, TCRs above 1 in 1000 frequency showed no change.

The CDR3 sequence is 13 residues long. V lost 3 bases, J lost 3 bases, and 10 bases lay in between. The germline gives CDR1 GTSNPN, CDR2 SVGIG (reference sequence). Time point of the sample: patch test 3, about 24 weeks after DPC sensitization. Indicated treatment: therapeutic diphenylcyclopropenone sensitization with weekly scalp DPC. TCRdb redid the calling of the RACE reads with MiXCR, one entry per CDR3 protein. This sample yields tens of thousands of distinct CDR3 sequences, of which approximately 11% are seen a single time; more than 3% belongs to the top ten. This clonotype turned up a few times. Its antigen is not identified.

This TCR was recovered from a woman in her fifties or sixties with alopecia areata. Some clones in this sample may be carry-over from other donors' samples. The material sequenced was whole blood, taken in connection with sensitization to the hapten diphenylcyclopropenone (DPC). The J gene is TRBJ2-3, the V gene TRBV30; a possible D gene is TRBD2 (5 bases). CDR3 loop: CAWRAPGTDTQYF. The CDR3 DNA follows: TGTGCCTGGAGGGCCCCGGGGACAGATACGCAGTATTTT.